Below are 4 T cell receptor beta chains sequenced from a single sample in a study. One entry per CDR3 protein, called by TCRdb with MiXCR from the RT-PCR reads. The sample carries about 680,000 distinct CDR3 sequences, approximately 15% recorded once. Source material: memory CD4+ T cells from blood. Receptors were obtained from a female donor in good health, serving as a healthy control.

This clonotype was detected a few times. This chain uses TRBV12-3 or TRBV12-4 with TRBJ2-7; 14 positions agree with TRBD2. CDR3 length: 16 residues. The junction had 9 bases not matched to a gene; V was cut back by 5 bases and J by 6 bases. The CDR3 protein is CASSRIGTSGSSEQYF. The CDR3 coding sequence is TGTGCCAGCAGTAGAATCGGGACTAGCGGGAGCAGCGAGCAGTACTTC.

This clonotype was recorded many times. The chain has TRBV28 and TRBJ1-3, with a tentative D call TRBD1 (5 bases). Germline V CDR1 and CDR2: MDHEN, SYDVKM. The CDR3 is made up of 14 amino acids. V shed 6 bases and J shed 4 bases, with 13 bases lying between them. CDR3 residues: CASSRVAGGNTIYF. The CDR3 bases are TGTGCCAGCAGCAGGGTTGCCGGGGGAAACACCATATATTTT.

This clonotype was counted ten times or more. V is TRBV20-1 and J is TRBJ2-1; 13 bases align to TRBD2. This CDR3 is 15 amino acids long. The V segment lost 0 bases and the J segment 5 bases; nucleotides outside the gene matches: 1. Germline CDR1 reads DFQATT; CDR2 reads SNEGSKA (reference sequence). The CDR3 region is CSAREGLAGNNEQFF. Written as DNA, the CDR3 is TGCAGTGCTAGAGAGGGACTAGCGGGGAACAATGAGCAGTTCTTC.

This clonotype turned up a few times. The rearrangement joins TRBV7-2 to TRBJ1-5, with a weak D call TRBD1 (5 bases). The V end was cut by 5 bases, the J end by 6 bases, with 14 bases between. Germline CDR1 and CDR2: SGHTA and FQGNSA. The CDR3 has 14 residues. This CDR3 is CASSLRGGSQPQHF. The CDR3 nucleotides read TGTGCCAGCAGCCTGAGGGGAGGCAGTCAGCCCCAGCATTTT.